This T cell receptor beta chain was recovered during a study of T cell responses to AZD1222 COVID-19 vaccine. Profiled with immunoSEQ multiplex PCR; TCRdb holds only in-frame clones, not every one. This sample has some 150,000 clones, with approximately 90% found just once. The CDR3 has 14 residues. Deletions cut 0 bases from V and 2 bases from J, with 7 bases between. Germline V gives CDR1 SGHRS, CDR2 YFSETQ. The sequence was collected from an adult in good health. The input for sequencing was peripheral blood, taken on day 0 of AZD1222 vaccination. This chain joins TRBV5-1 and TRBJ2-3; D is uncertain. CDR3 region: CASSLGPFTDTQYF. The CDR3 DNA is TGCGCCAGCAGCTTGGGGCCATTCACAGATACGCAGTATTTT.